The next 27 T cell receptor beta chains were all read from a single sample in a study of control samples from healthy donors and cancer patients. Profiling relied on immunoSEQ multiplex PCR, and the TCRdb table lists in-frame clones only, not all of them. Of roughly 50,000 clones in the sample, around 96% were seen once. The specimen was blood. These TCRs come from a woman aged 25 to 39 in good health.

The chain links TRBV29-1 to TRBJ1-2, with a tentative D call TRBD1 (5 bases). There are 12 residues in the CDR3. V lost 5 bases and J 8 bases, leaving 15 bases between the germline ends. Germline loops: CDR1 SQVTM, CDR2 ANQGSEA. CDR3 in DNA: TGCAGCGTTACCGACAGAGAGGGGGGCTACACCTTC. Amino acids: CSVTDREGGYTF.

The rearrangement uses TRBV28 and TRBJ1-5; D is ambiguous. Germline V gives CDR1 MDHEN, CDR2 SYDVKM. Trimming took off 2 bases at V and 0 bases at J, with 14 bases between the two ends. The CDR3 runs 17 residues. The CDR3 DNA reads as TGTGCCAGCAGTTTAGGTTTTACAGACTATAGCAATCAGCCCCAGCATTTT. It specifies CASSLGFTDYSNQPQHF.

This CDR3 is CASSTSSGNTIYF. CDR3 sequence (DNA): TGTGCCAGCAGTACAAGCTCTGGAAACACCATATATTTT. V usage is TRBV6-5 and J usage is TRBJ1-3; D is ambiguous. CDR3 length: 13 amino acids. V was clipped by 5 bases and J by 0 bases, with 5 bases between them. Germline lookup yields CDR1 MNHEY and CDR2 SVGAGI.

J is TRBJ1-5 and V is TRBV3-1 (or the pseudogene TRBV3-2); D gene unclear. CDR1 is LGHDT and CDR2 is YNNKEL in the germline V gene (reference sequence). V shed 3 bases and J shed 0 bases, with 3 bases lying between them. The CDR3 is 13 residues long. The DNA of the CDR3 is TGTGCCAGCAGCCATCTTAGCAATCAGCCCCAGCATTTT. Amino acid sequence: CASSHLSNQPQHF.

CDR3 sequence reads: CASSFIGRDEQFF. The CDR3 DNA follows: TGTGCCAGCAGCTTTATAGGGCGGGATGAGCAGTTCTTC. The gene calls are TRBV5-4 and TRBJ2-1; a weak D match, TRBD2 (5 bases). Germline V CDR1 and CDR2: SGHNT, YYREEE (reference sequence). The CDR3 totals 13 residues. V was cut by 2 bases and J by 8 bases, with 11 bases left in between.

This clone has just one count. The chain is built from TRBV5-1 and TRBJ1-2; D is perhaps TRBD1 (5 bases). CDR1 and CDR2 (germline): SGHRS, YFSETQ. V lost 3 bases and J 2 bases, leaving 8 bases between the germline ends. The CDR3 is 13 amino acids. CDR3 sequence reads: CASSSDMNYGYTF. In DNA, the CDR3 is TGCGCCAGCAGCTCGGACATGAACTATGGCTACACCTTC.

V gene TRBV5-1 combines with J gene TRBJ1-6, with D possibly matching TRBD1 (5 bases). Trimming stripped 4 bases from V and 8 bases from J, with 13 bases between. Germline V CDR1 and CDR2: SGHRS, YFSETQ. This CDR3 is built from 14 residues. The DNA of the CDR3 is TGCGCCAGCAGCGTCGGAGGCAGGGATTCACCCCTCCACTTT. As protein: CASSVGGRDSPLHF.

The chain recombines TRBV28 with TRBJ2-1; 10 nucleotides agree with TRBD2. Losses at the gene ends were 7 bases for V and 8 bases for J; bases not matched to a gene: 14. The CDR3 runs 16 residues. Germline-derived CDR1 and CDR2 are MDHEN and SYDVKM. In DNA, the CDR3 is TGTGCCAGCACCAAAAGGTTGGTCCTAGCGGGAGATGAGCAGTTCTTC. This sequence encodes CASTKRLVLAGDEQFF. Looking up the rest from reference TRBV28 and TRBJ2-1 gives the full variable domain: DVKVTQSSRYLVKRTGEKVFLECVQDMDHENMFWYRQDPGLGLRLIYFSYDVKMKEKGDIPEGYSVSREKKERFSLILESASTNQTSMYLCASTKRLVLAGDEQFFGPGTRLTVL.

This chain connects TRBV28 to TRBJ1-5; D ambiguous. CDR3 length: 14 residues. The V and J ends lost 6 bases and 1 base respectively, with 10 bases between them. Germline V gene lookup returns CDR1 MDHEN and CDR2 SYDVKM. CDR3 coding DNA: TGTGCCAGCAGCTATACGGACAGCAATCAGCCCCAGCATTTT. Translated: CASSYTDSNQPQHF.

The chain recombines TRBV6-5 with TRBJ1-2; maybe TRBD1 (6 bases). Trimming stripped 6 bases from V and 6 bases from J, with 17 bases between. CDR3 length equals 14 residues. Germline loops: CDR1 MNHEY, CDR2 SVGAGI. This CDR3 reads CASSPVGQIDGYTF. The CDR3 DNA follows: TGTGCCAGCAGCCCCGTCGGACAGATCGATGGCTACACCTTC.

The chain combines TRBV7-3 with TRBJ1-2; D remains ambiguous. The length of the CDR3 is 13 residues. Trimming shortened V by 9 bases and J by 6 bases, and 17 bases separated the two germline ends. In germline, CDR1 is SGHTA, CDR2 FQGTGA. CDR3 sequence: CARIAKGSDGYTF. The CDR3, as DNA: TGTGCCAGGATCGCTAAGGGCAGCGATGGCTACACCTTC.

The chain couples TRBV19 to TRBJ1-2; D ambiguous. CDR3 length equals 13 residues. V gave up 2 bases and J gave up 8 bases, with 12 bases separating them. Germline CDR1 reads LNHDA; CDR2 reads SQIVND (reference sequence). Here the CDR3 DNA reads TGTGCCAGTAGTATAAGCCGTTATTCCGGCTACACCTTC. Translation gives CASSISRYSGYTF.

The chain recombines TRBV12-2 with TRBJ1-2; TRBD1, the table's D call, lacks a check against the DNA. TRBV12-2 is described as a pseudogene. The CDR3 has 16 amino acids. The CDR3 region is CASRLAIGQGVDGYTF. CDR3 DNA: TGTGCAAGTCGCTTAGCGATAGGACAGGGGGTGGATGGCTACACCTTC.

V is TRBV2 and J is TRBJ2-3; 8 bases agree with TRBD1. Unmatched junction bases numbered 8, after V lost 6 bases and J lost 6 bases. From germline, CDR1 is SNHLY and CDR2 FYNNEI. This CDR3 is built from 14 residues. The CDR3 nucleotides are TGTGCCAGCAGAGGACAGGGAATGGTGGATACGCAGTATTTT. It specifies CASRGQGMVDTQYF.

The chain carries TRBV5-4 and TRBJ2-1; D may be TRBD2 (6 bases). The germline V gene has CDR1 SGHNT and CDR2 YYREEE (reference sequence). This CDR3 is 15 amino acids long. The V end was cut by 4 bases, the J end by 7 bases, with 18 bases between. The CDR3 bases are TGTGCCAGCAGCCTATCTAGCGTTCCGTCAAATGAGCAGTTCTTC. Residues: CASSLSSVPSNEQFF.

In DNA, the CDR3 is TGTGCCAGCAGGGGGTACATCGGGGAAGCGGGATACGAGCAGTACTTC. This gives the protein CASRGYIGEAGYEQYF. The rearrangement joins TRBV6-6 to TRBJ2-7, with 7 bases lining up with TRBD2. After removal of 6 bases from V and 4 bases from J, the junction contained 15 bases not matched to a gene. Germline CDR1 is MNHNY and CDR2 is SVGAGI (reference sequence). CDR3 length: 16 amino acids.

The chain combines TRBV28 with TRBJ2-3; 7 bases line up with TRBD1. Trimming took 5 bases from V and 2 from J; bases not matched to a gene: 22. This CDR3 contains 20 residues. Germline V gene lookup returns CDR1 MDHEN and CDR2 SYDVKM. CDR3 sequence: CASSPRENLGLQGDTDTQYF. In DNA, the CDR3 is TGTGCCAGCAGTCCCCGTGAAAACCTCGGACTGCAGGGGGACACAGATACGCAGTATTTT. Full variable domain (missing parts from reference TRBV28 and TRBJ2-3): DVKVTQSSRYLVKRTGEKVFLECVQDMDHENMFWYRQDPGLGLRLIYFSYDVKMKEKGDIPEGYSVSREKKERFSLILESASTNQTSMYLCASSPRENLGLQGDTDTQYFGPGTRLTVL.

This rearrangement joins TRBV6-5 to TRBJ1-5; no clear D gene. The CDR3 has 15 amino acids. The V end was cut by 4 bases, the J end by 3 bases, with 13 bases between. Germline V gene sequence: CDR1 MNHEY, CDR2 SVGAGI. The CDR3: CASSSHTDLNQPQHF. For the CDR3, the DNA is TGTGCCAGCAGTTCCCACACGGATCTCAATCAGCCCCAGCATTTT.

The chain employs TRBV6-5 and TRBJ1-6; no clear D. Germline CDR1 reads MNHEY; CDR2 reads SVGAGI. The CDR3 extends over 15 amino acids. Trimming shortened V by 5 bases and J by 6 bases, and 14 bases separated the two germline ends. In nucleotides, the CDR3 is TGTGCCAGCAGTCCCCTAGGGCAGATTAATTCACCCCTCCACTTT. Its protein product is CASSPLGQINSPLHF.

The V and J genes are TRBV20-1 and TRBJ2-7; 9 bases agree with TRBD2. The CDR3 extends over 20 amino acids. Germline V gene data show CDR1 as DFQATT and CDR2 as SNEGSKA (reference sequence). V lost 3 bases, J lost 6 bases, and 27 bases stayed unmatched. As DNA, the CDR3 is TGCAGTGCTAGTCCGATCTACCGGGACATAACCGGGACTAGCTCGTCCGAGCAGTACTTC. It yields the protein CSASPIYRDITGTSSSEQYF.

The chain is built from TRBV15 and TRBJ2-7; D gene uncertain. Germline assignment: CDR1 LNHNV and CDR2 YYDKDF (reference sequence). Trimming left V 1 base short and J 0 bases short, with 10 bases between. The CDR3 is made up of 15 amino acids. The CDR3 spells CATSRVGPNSYEQYF. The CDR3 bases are TGTGCCACCAGCAGAGTAGGGCCCAACTCCTACGAGCAGTACTTC.

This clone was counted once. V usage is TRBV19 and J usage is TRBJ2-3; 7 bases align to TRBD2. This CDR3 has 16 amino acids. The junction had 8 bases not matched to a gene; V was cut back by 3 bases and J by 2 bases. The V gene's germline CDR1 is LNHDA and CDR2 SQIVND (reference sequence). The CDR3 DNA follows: TGTGCCAGTAGTATCGGTTGGGGACTAAACACAGATACGCAGTATTTT. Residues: CASSIGWGLNTDTQYF. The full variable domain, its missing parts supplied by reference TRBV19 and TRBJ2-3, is DGGITQSPKYLFRKEGQNVTLSCEQNLNHDAMYWYRQDPGQGLRLIYYSQIVNDFQKGDIAEGYSVSREKKESFPLTVTSAQKNPTAFYLCASSIGWGLNTDTQYFGPGTRLTVL.

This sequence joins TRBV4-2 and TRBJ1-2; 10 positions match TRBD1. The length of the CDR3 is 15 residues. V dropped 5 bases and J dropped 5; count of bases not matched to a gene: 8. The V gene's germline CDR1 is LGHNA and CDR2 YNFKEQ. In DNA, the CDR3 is TGTGCCAGCAGCGACAGACAGGGGGCAGTGTATGGCTACACCTTC. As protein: CASSDRQGAVYGYTF.

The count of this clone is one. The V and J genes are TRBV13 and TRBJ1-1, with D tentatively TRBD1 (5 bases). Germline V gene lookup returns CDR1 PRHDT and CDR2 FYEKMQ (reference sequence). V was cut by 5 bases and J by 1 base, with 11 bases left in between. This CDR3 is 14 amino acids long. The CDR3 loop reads CASSPRGENTEAFF. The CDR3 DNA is TGTGCCAGCAGCCCACGGGGGGAGAACACTGAAGCTTTCTTT. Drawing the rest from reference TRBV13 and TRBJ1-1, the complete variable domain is AAGVIQSPRHLIKEKRETATLKCYPIPRHDTVYWYQQGPGQDPQFLISFYEKMQSDKGSIPDRFSAQQFSDYHSELNMSSLELGDSALYFCASSPRGENTEAFFGQGTRLTVV.

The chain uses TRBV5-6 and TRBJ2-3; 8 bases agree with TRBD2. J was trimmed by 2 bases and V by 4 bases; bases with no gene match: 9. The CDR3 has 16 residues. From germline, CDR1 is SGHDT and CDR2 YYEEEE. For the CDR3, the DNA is TGTGCCAGCAGCCGGACCACTAGCGGCCACACAGATACGCAGTATTTT. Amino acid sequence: CASSRTTSGHTDTQYF.

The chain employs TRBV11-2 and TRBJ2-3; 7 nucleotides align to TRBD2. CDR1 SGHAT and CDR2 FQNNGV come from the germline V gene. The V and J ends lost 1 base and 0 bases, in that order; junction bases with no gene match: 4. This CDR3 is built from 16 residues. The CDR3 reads CASSLVSSGSTDTQYF. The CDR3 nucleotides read TGTGCCAGCAGCTTAGTGTCTAGCGGAAGCACAGATACGCAGTATTTT. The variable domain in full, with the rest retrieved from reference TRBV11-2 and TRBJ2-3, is EAGVAQSPRYKIIEKRQSVAFWCNPISGHATLYWYQQILGQGPKLLIQFQNNGVVDDSQLPKDRFSAERLKGVDSTLKIQPAKLEDSAVYLCASSLVSSGSTDTQYFGPGTRLTVL.

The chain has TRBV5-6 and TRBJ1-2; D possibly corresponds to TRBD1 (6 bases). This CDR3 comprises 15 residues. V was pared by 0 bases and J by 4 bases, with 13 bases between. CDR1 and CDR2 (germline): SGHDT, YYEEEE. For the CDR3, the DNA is TGTGCCAGCAGCTTGGGAACAGGGTTTGGCTATGGCTACACCTTC. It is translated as CASSLGTGFGYGYTF.